These 21 T cell receptor beta chains were all obtained from the same sample, sequenced in a study of blood T cell repertoires in COVID-19. Profiled with immunoSEQ multiplex PCR; TCRdb holds only in-frame clones, not every one. Among about half a million clones, 75% to 90% were seen once, and the ten largest hold about 3.2%. Sequenced: peripheral blood. Receptors originate from a human donor in a cohort sampled during active COVID-19.

This chain connects TRBV7-2 to TRBJ2-3, with D maybe TRBD2 (5 bases). Germline loops: CDR1 SGHTA, CDR2 FQGNSA. The V gene lost 4 bases and the J gene lost 6 bases, with 20 bases spanning the gap. This CDR3 region has 16 residues. The CDR3 loop reads CASSSTPGHPGDTQYF. The CDR3 nucleotides read TGTGCCAGCAGCTCTACCCCCGGGCACCCGGGGGATACGCAGTATTTT.

The chain is built from TRBV10-2 and TRBJ1-1; D might be TRBD1 (6 bases). Deletions cut 2 bases from V and 1 base from J, with 11 bases between. The CDR3 is 15 amino acids. Per the germline V gene, CDR1 is WSHSY and CDR2 is SAAADI. CDR3 protein: CASSERGWPNTEAFF. The DNA of the CDR3 is TGCGCCAGCAGTGAGAGGGGGTGGCCGAACACTGAAGCTTTCTTT.

This chain uses TRBV6-5 with TRBJ2-2; tentatively, D is TRBD2 (5 bases). The CDR3 runs to 14 residues. Germline-derived CDR1 and CDR2 are MNHEY and SVGAGI. Trimming pared 5 bases from V and 6 bases from J, leaving 13 bases between. The CDR3 here is CASSPAARAGELFF. Written as DNA, the CDR3 is TGTGCCAGCAGTCCCGCCGCGAGGGCCGGGGAGCTGTTTTTT.

The chain is built from TRBV27 and TRBJ2-7; 10 positions match TRBD2. From germline, CDR1 is MNHEY and CDR2 SMNVEV (reference sequence). With 3 bases clipped from V and 6 bases from J, the junction kept 11 bases outside the gene matches. This CDR3 contains 16 residues. The CDR3 reads CASSFSPPASGSEQYF. The CDR3, as DNA: TGTGCCAGCAGTTTTTCCCCACCCGCTAGCGGGAGCGAGCAGTACTTC.

Points on this clone: Other DNA sequences of this sample code for an identical CDR3. The rearrangement uses TRBV28 and TRBJ1-2; no clear D. V was clipped by 6 bases and J by 5 bases, with 13 bases between them. The germline V gene has CDR1 MDHEN and CDR2 SYDVKM. CDR3 length: 13 residues. The CDR3 is CASSLTANYGYTF. DNA of the CDR3: TGTGCCAGCAGCCTTACAGCAAATTATGGCTACACCTTC.

The gene calls are TRBV7-8 and TRBJ1-1, with D hard to call. Between the trimmed V and J ends, which lost 5 bases and 7 bases, there was a span of 11 bases. Per the germline V gene, CDR1 is SGHVS and CDR2 is FQNEAQ. This CDR3 is 12 amino acids long. The CDR3 bases are TGTGCCAGCAGCCCGCATGGAGGTGAAGCTTTCTTT. It specifies CASSPHGGEAFF.

The chain uses TRBV28 and TRBJ2-5; a possible D gene is TRBD2 (7 bases). Germline CDR1 is MDHEN and CDR2 is SYDVKM. The V and J ends lost 2 bases and 4 bases respectively, with 14 bases between them. The CDR3 runs 15 residues. CDR3: CASSLAGAAGETQYF. The DNA for the CDR3 is TGTGCCAGCAGTTTAGCGGGGGCGGCAGGAGAGACCCAGTACTTC.

In this sample, this clone turned up a few times. This chain links TRBV7-2 with TRBJ1-2; D remains ambiguous. V shed 1 base and J shed 8 bases, with 17 bases lying between them. The CDR3 runs 15 residues. Looked up from germline, CDR1 is SGHTA and CDR2 is FQGNSA. DNA of the CDR3: TGTGCCAGCAGCTTAGATATAGGGAGGCATATAGGCTACACCTTC. Residues: CASSLDIGRHIGYTF. The variable domain in full, with the rest retrieved from reference TRBV7-2 and TRBJ1-2, is GAGVSQSPSNKVTEKGKDVELRCDPISGHTALYWYRQSLGQGLEFLIYFQGNSAPDKSGLPSDRFSAERTGGSVSTLTIQRTQQEDSAVYLCASSLDIGRHIGYTFGSGTRLTVV.

With regard to this clone: Mismatch with germline at one junction end may stem from a read error. The chain is built from TRBV7-7 and TRBJ2-3; tentatively, D is TRBD2 (6 bases). Looked up from germline, CDR1 is SSHAT and CDR2 is FNYEAQ (reference sequence). CDR3 length: 15 amino acids. The CDR3 is CASSLAAGTADTQYF. The CDR3 DNA is TGTGCTAGCAGCTTAGCGGCGGGGACGGCAGATACGCAGTATTTT.

The chain recombines TRBV24-1 with TRBJ1-2; TRBD1 matches 11 bases. Germline CDR1 reads KGHDR; CDR2 reads SFDVKD. The CDR3 covers 16 residues. Germline trimming cut 4 bases from V and 4 bases from J; bases unmatched to any gene: 7. CDR3 sequence reads: CATSDGGTGGGYGYTF. As DNA, the CDR3 is TGTGCCACCAGTGACGGAGGGACAGGGGGAGGCTATGGCTACACCTTC.

CDR3 DNA sequence: TGCGCCAGCTCCCGGGGACAAGAGACCCAGTACTTC. It encodes CASSRGQETQYF. This chain links TRBV5-1 with TRBJ2-5, with D possibly TRBD2 on 5 matching bases. Germline values: CDR1 SGHRS, CDR2 YFSETQ. The ends were cut back, 7 bases at V and 2 bases at J, with 9 bases in the middle. This CDR3 contains 12 residues.

The chain joins TRBV19 to TRBJ1-1; D may be TRBD1 (5 bases). The CDR3 consists of 14 residues. Germline CDR1 reads LNHDA; CDR2 reads SQIVND (reference sequence). V was trimmed by 5 bases and J by 5 bases, leaving 15 bases between them. CDR3 sequence reads: CASSEWGEGTEAFF. DNA of the CDR3: TGTGCCAGTAGTGAATGGGGGGAGGGGACTGAAGCTTTCTTT.

The V and J genes are TRBV27 and TRBJ1-2; 7 bases are shared with TRBD1. The germline V gene has CDR1 MNHEY and CDR2 SMNVEV (reference sequence). The CDR3 runs 17 residues. Losses at the gene ends were 6 bases for V and 4 bases for J; bases not matched to a gene: 17. CDR3 in amino acids: CASSPGPWDSGRYGYTF. The CDR3 bases are TGTGCCAGCAGCCCAGGCCCCTGGGACAGCGGACGCTATGGCTACACCTTC.

A remark on this clone: Relative to the germline gene, one junction end is altered; a read error may explain this. V gene TRBV7-3 combines with J gene TRBJ2-3; 7 bases align to TRBD2. Germline CDR1 and CDR2: SGHTA and FQGTGA. The CDR3 length is 16 residues. CDR3 nucleotide sequence: TGTGCCGGCAGCTTAATGGCTAGCGGAACCACAGATACGCAGTATTTT. Amino acids: CAGSLMASGTTDTQYF.

The rearrangement joins TRBV7-9 to TRBJ1-2, with a weak D call TRBD1 (5 bases). The CDR3 length is 13 residues. Per the germline V gene, CDR1 is SEHNR and CDR2 is FQNEAQ (reference sequence). V was pared by 1 base and J by 7 bases, with 10 bases between. CDR3 nucleotide sequence: TGTGCCAGCAGCTTAGGACAGCCCTTTGGCTACACCTTC. Translation: CASSLGQPFGYTF.

The chain has TRBV7-2 and TRBJ2-3, with 7 bases fitting TRBD2. The germline gives CDR1 SGHTA, CDR2 FQGNSA. There are 15 residues in the CDR3. The V and J ends lost 2 bases and 1 base, in that order; junction bases with no gene match: 3. The CDR3 protein is CASSLPSGGTDTQYF. The CDR3 DNA is TGTGCCAGCAGCTTACCAAGCGGGGGCACAGATACGCAGTATTTT. The full variable domain, with the rest looked up from reference TRBV7-2 and TRBJ2-3, is GAGVSQSPSNKVTEKGKDVELRCDPISGHTALYWYRQSLGQGLEFLIYFQGNSAPDKSGLPSDRFSAERTGGSVSTLTIQRTQQEDSAVYLCASSLPSGGTDTQYFGPGTRLTVL.

This clone was seen a single time. The chain employs TRBV15 and TRBJ1-1; D is possibly TRBD1 (5 bases). This CDR3 region has 14 residues. Germline loops: CDR1 LNHNV, CDR2 YYDKDF (reference sequence). The ends were cut back, 5 bases at V and 4 bases at J, with 14 bases in the middle. CDR3 loop: CATSEFSGGTEAFF. The CDR3 DNA reads as TGTGCCACCAGCGAATTCTCGGGGGGCACTGAAGCTTTCTTT.

DNA for the CDR3: TGTGCCAGTAGTATAGCCAGTTTGAACACTGAAGCTTTCTTT. This translates into CASSIASLNTEAFF. The J gene is TRBJ1-1, the V gene TRBV19; no reliable D call. The CDR3 loop spans 14 amino acids. Germline loops: CDR1 LNHDA, CDR2 SQIVND (reference sequence). V was clipped by 1 base and J by 0 bases, with 6 bases between them. Variable domain in full (rest from reference TRBV19 and TRBJ1-1): DGGITQSPKYLFRKEGQNVTLSCEQNLNHDAMYWYRQDPGQGLRLIYYSQIVNDFQKGDIAEGYSVSREKKESFPLTVTSAQKNPTAFYLCASSIASLNTEAFFGQGTRLTVV.

V is TRBV18 and J is TRBJ2-7; possibly TRBD1 for D (6 bases). Germline V gene sequence: CDR1 KGHSH, CDR2 LQKENI. The CDR3 spans 16 residues. Between the trimmed V and J ends, which lost 5 bases and 3 bases, there was a span of 20 bases. CDR3 residues: CASSGRDTGNLYEQYF. As DNA, the CDR3 is TGTGCCAGCTCAGGACGAGATACAGGGAACCTCTACGAGCAGTACTTC.

The rearrangement links TRBV27 to TRBJ1-3, with D maybe TRBD1 (6 bases). Deletions cut 5 bases from V and 4 bases from J, with 12 bases between. In germline, CDR1 is MNHEY, CDR2 SMNVEV (reference sequence). The CDR3 runs 14 residues. The CDR3 DNA is TGTGCCAGCAGTATCCAGGGGTGGGGAAACACCATATATTTT. It encodes CASSIQGWGNTIYF.

This chain links TRBV20-1 with TRBJ2-7; 7 bases are a match to TRBD2. Germline lookup yields CDR1 DFQATT and CDR2 SNEGSKA (reference sequence). With V trimmed by 3 bases and J by 2 bases, 4 bases remained unmatched. This CDR3 comprises 13 residues. The CDR3 reads CSASLSGTYEQYF. DNA for the CDR3: TGCAGTGCTAGTTTGAGCGGGACCTACGAGCAGTACTTC.